What follows are 25 T cell receptor beta chains derived from one specimen sequenced in a study of human T cells and chemical hapten exposure. Regarding time point: patch test 1, 2 weeks after DPC sensitization. Indicated treatment: therapeutic diphenylcyclopropenone sensitization with weekly scalp DPC. Using its own MiXCR run on the RACE reads, TCRdb lists one record per CDR3 protein. The sample contains about 120,000 distinct CDR3 sequences, roughly 13% of which appear only once. The sample in question was whole blood, obtained in connection with sensitization to the hapten diphenylcyclopropenone (DPC). These receptors were taken from a man aged 18 to 29 with alopecia areata. Some clones in this sample may be carry-over from other donors' samples.

This clonotype was recorded many times. This chain uses TRBV27 with TRBJ2-2; D is undetermined. The germline V and J ends were trimmed by 5 bases and 2 bases, with 6 bases remaining between them. The CDR3 totals 13 residues. Germline CDR1 is MNHEY and CDR2 is SMNVEV (reference sequence). The CDR3 sequence: CASSIPNTGELFF. The DNA for the CDR3 is TGTGCCAGCAGTATACCTAACACCGGGGAGCTGTTTTTT.

The chain carries TRBV4-1 and TRBJ2-7; 7 positions agree with TRBD1. The length of the CDR3 is 14 residues. J lost 4 bases, V lost 1 base, and 4 bases had no gene match. Per germline, CDR1 MGHRA and CDR2 YSYEKL. CDR3 protein: CASSQVGQTYEQYF. The CDR3 coding sequence is TGCGCCAGCAGCCAAGTGGGACAGACTTACGAGCAGTACTTC.

This chain joins TRBV29-1 and TRBJ2-5; tentative D call: TRBD1 (5 bases). CDR1 SQVTM and CDR2 ANQGSEA come from the germline V gene. The CDR3 loop spans 13 amino acids. Trimming removed 3 bases at V and 4 bases at J, with 12 bases between. The CDR3 region is CSVDQGTGETQYF. The CDR3 nucleotides are TGCAGCGTTGATCAGGGAACCGGAGAGACCCAGTACTTC.

To note about this clonotype: This may be a read error, as it is one base from a much larger clone. This sequence joins TRBV5-4 and TRBJ2-1; 8 nucleotides match TRBD1. Per the germline V gene, CDR1 is SGHNT and CDR2 is YYREEE (reference sequence). The CDR3 is 12 amino acids. The CDR3 DNA is TGTGTCAGCAGCTTACAGGGGGATGAGCAGTTCTTC. Translating it yields CVSSLQGDEQFF.

The rearrangement uses TRBV20-1 and TRBJ2-5; 11 bases are shared with TRBD2. The V gene's germline CDR1 is DFQATT and CDR2 SNEGSKA (reference sequence). The CDR3 sequence is 14 residues long. V gave up 0 bases and J gave up 4 bases; unmatched junction bases: 1. CDR3: CSARDSGRVETQYF. The DNA for the CDR3 is TGCAGTGCTAGAGATAGCGGGAGGGTAGAGACCCAGTACTTC.

This clonotype was detected only a few times. The chain uses TRBV20-1 and TRBJ1-5, with 7 bases that match TRBD1. In germline, CDR1 is DFQATT, CDR2 SNEGSKA (reference sequence). This CDR3 spans 15 amino acids. V lost 6 bases, J lost 5 bases, and 13 bases stayed unmatched. CDR3 coding DNA: TGCAGTGCACTACAGGGGATTTCAGGGGATCAGCCCCAGCATTTT. This codes for CSALQGISGDQPQHF.

This clonotype was detected only a few times. The V call is TRBV7-6, the J call TRBJ2-6, with no clear D. Between the trimmed V and J ends, which lost 2 bases and 3 bases, there was a span of 14 bases. The CDR3 runs to 17 residues. From germline, CDR1 is SGHVS and CDR2 FNYEAQ. The CDR3 is CASSLSFFGVGANVLTF. In DNA, the CDR3 is TGTGCCAGCAGCTTAAGTTTTTTCGGCGTTGGGGCCAACGTCCTGACTTTC.

The V gene is TRBV3-1, the J gene TRBJ2-7; D may match TRBD1 or TRBD2 (5 bases each). Per germline, CDR1 LGHDT and CDR2 YNNKEL (reference sequence). There are 14 residues in the CDR3. V shed 4 bases and J shed 2 bases, with 12 bases lying between them. Written as DNA, the CDR3 is TGTGCCAGCAGCCGGCTAGAGGGACCCTACGAGCAGTACTTC. Amino acid sequence: CASSRLEGPYEQYF.

This clonotype has just a few counts. This sequence joins TRBV29-1 and TRBJ1-1; weak D call: TRBD1 (6 bases). This CDR3 region has 13 residues. The ends were cut back, 8 bases at V and 3 bases at J, with 16 bases in the middle. The V gene's germline CDR1 is SQVTM and CDR2 ANQGSEA. The CDR3 DNA sequence: TGCAGCACGCGAACAGGGTCGGACACTGAAGCTTTCTTT. This translates into CSTRTGSDTEAFF.

The gene calls are TRBV6-5 and TRBJ2-3; D is possibly TRBD1 or TRBD2 (6 bases each). The CDR3 has 15 residues. The V gene's germline CDR1 is MNHEY and CDR2 SVGAGI. V was cut by 3 bases and J by 1 base, with 11 bases left in between. As DNA, the CDR3 is TGTGCCAGCAGTTATGGGGGGCCGGGCACAGATACGCAGTATTTT. This translates into CASSYGGPGTDTQYF.

The chain recombines TRBV4-3 with TRBJ1-6; D is unclear. Trimming stripped 4 bases from V and 6 bases from J, with 19 bases between. This CDR3 spans 17 amino acids. From germline, CDR1 is LGHNA and CDR2 YSLEER. The CDR3 loop reads CASSPREGNPGNSPLHF. CDR3 in DNA: TGCGCCAGCAGCCCCCGGGAAGGGAACCCCGGTAATTCACCCCTCCACTTT.

V gene TRBV11-3 combines with J gene TRBJ2-3; a weak D match, TRBD1 (5 bases). Germline CDR1 SGHNT, CDR2 YENEEA. The CDR3 loop spans 13 amino acids. Between the trimmed V and J ends, which lost 2 bases and 6 bases, there was a span of 9 bases. The CDR3 here is CASSLQGSDTQYF. Here the CDR3 DNA reads TGTGCCAGCAGCTTACAGGGATCGGATACGCAGTATTTT.

In its sample, this clonotype was seen a few times. The V and J genes are TRBV9 and TRBJ2-3, with 12 bases matching TRBD1. Germline CDR1 is SGDLS and CDR2 is YYNGEE. The CDR3 is made up of 17 amino acids. Trimming removed 3 bases from V and 2 bases from J; junction bases left unmatched: 7. The CDR3, as DNA: TGTGCCAGCAGCGCGGCCGGGACAGGGGGCCTCACAGATACGCAGTATTTT. The encoded protein is CASSAAGTGGLTDTQYF.

This chain uses TRBV9 with TRBJ2-6; 8 nucleotides line up with TRBD1. V shed 4 bases and J 0 bases; nucleotides not matched to a gene: 6. Germline V gives CDR1 SGDLS, CDR2 YYNGEE. The CDR3 sequence is 17 residues long. The CDR3 is CASSSGTGFSGANVLTF. In DNA, the CDR3 is TGTGCCAGCAGCTCCGGGACAGGCTTCTCTGGGGCCAACGTCCTGACTTTC.

The V call is TRBV7-8, the J call TRBJ1-2; D is possibly TRBD1 (5 bases). Germline V gene sequence: CDR1 SGHVS, CDR2 FQNEAQ. Between the trimmed V and J ends, which lost 1 base and 3 bases, there was a span of 9 bases. CDR3 length equals 14 residues. In nucleotides, the CDR3 is TGTGCCAGCAGCTTAGGGGGACGGTACTATGGCTACACCTTC. This sequence encodes CASSLGGRYYGYTF.

The V call is TRBV11-2, the J call TRBJ2-3; D ambiguous. Germline V lookup: CDR1 SGHAT, CDR2 FQNNGV. V gave up 0 bases and J gave up 6 bases, with 10 bases separating them. The length of the CDR3 is 14 residues. The CDR3 reads CASSLDRLTDTQYF. The CDR3 region has the DNA TGTGCCAGCAGCTTAGACAGGCTAACGGATACGCAGTATTTT.

The J gene is TRBJ1-5, the V gene TRBV5-4; D remains unclear. The V end was cut by 2 bases, the J end by 0 bases, with 9 bases between. Germline lookup yields CDR1 SGHNT and CDR2 YYREEE (reference sequence). The CDR3 consists of 15 residues. The CDR3 spells CASSLWGYSNQPQHF. In nucleotides, the CDR3 is TGTGCCAGCAGCTTATGGGGTTATAGCAATCAGCCCCAGCATTTT.

The CDR3 loop reads CASSYDRESPYEQYF. CDR3 bases: TGTGCCAGCAGTTATGACAGGGAGAGCCCCTACGAGCAGTACTTC. The chain has TRBV7-9 and TRBJ2-7; 7 bases match TRBD1. Trimming at V came to 6 bases and at J to 2 bases, leaving 10 bases not matched to a gene. Germline CDR1 and CDR2: SEHNR and FQNEAQ (reference sequence). CDR3 length: 15 residues.

A few counts support this clonotype. V and J are TRBV7-9 and TRBJ2-7, with no clear D. The CDR3 extends over 11 amino acids. Germline V CDR1 and CDR2: SEHNR, FQNEAQ (reference sequence). V shed 5 bases and J shed 5 bases, with 7 bases lying between them. In DNA, the CDR3 is TGTGCCAGCAGCCACACCCACGAGCAGTACTTC. Its translation: CASSHTHEQYF. Looking up the rest from reference TRBV7-9 and TRBJ2-7 gives the full variable domain: DTGVSQNPRHKITKRGQNVTFRCDPISEHNRLYWYRQTLGQGPEFLTYFQNEAQLEKSRLLSDRFSAERPKGSFSTLEIQRTEQGDSAMYLCASSHTHEQYFGPGTRLTVT.

The chain employs TRBV7-2 and TRBJ2-5, with TRBD2 identical over 8 bases. In germline, CDR1 is SGHTA, CDR2 FQGNSA. The CDR3 contains 14 residues. The J segment lost 4 bases and the V segment lost 2 bases, leaving 3 bases of the junction unmatched. Here the CDR3 DNA reads TGTGCCAGCAGCTTAACCAGCGGGGGAGAGACCCAGTACTTC. It codes for CASSLTSGGETQYF.

This clonotype was counted only a few times. This chain links TRBV12-5 with TRBJ2-5; TRBD1 is a possible D gene (6 bases). Germline V lookup: CDR1 LGHNT, CDR2 FRNRAP. V lost 1 base, J lost 3 bases, and 12 bases lay in between. The CDR3 spans 15 residues. The CDR3 protein is CASGLGFRDKETQYF. CDR3 DNA: TGTGCTAGTGGTTTGGGGTTCAGGGACAAAGAGACCCAGTACTTC. The entire variable domain, with the rest obtained from reference TRBV12-5 and TRBJ2-5, is as follows: DARVTQTPRHKVTEMGQEVTMRCQPILGHNTVFWYRQTMMQGLELLAYFRNRAPLDDSGMPKDRFSAEMPDATLATLKIQPSEPRDSAVYFCASGLGFRDKETQYFGPGTRLLVL.

This clonotype has ten or more counts. This chain links TRBV9 with TRBJ2-7, with 8 bases fitting TRBD1. Germline V CDR1 and CDR2: SGDLS, YYNGEE. This CDR3 contains 15 residues. The V gene end was trimmed by 0 bases and the J gene end by 2 bases; junction bases not matched to a gene: 4. CDR3 protein: CASSVGGQGTYEQYF. The DNA of the CDR3 is TGTGCCAGCAGCGTAGGAGGACAGGGTACCTACGAGCAGTACTTC.

This clonotype showed up just a few times. The V call is TRBV10-2, the J call TRBJ1-1; no reliable D call. The CDR3 totals 15 residues. The germline CDR1 and CDR2 sequences are WSHSY and SAAADI. The ends were cut back, 8 bases at V and 3 bases at J, with 19 bases in the middle. CDR3 DNA: TGCGCCAGCCGTGGAGCAAACCCGCGTCACACTGAAGCTTTCTTT. Encoded protein: CASRGANPRHTEAFF.

This clonotype was seen only a few times. The rearrangement joins TRBV5-6 to TRBJ1-5; 9 nucleotides match TRBD1. The CDR3 has 15 residues. J gave up 6 bases and V 0 bases, and 4 bases lay outside the gene matches. The germline gives CDR1 SGHDT, CDR2 YYEEEE. CDR3 protein: CASSLGTGAGQPQHF. As DNA, the CDR3 is TGTGCCAGCAGCTTGGGGACAGGGGCGGGTCAGCCCCAGCATTTT.

V gene TRBV7-6 combines with J gene TRBJ2-6; possibly TRBD1 for D (5 bases). This CDR3 has 18 amino acids. V lost 2 bases to trimming and J lost 0 bases, with 14 bases between them. Germline V gene lookup returns CDR1 SGHVS and CDR2 FNYEAQ. CDR3 region: CASSLLQGRSSGANVLTF. CDR3 in DNA: TGTGCCAGCAGCTTACTCCAGGGCCGGAGCTCTGGGGCCAACGTCCTGACTTTC.